The T cell receptor (beta chain) described here comes from a study of a mutant IDH1 vaccine in newly diagnosed glioma. Across the study: Either 4-6 weeks after radiotherapy alone or alongside temozolomide, vaccination was begun. The week-35 safety follow-up was V12, and the week-47 study end was V13.

Some clones are missing from TCRdb's copy, which holds only in-frame ones; the method was immunoSEQ multiplex PCR. The sample has tens of thousands of clones; about 81% are singletons. Turning to this clone: Its cognate antigen is unknown.

Trimming took 5 bases from V and 5 from J; bases not matched to a gene: 18. CDR3 length equals 17 residues. Per the germline V gene, CDR1 is LGHNA and CDR2 is YNFKEQ. Points from the study as a whole: Apparently unrelated to pseudoprogression were changes in the top peripheral T cell clonotypes.

This sample's time point: week 47, end of study. One vaccine dose held 300 ug of mutant IDH1 20-mer peptide and came with topical imiquimod. There were new WHO grade 3 or 4 astrocytomas in the donors, and these were IDH1-mutant and ATRX-lost. This chain connects TRBV4-2 to TRBJ2-7, with 7 bases identical to TRBD1. Sequencing used PBMCs, obtained from a glioma patient whose treatment included an IDH1 peptide vaccine. The clonotype originates from a man aged 40-55 years with glioma. Some clones in this sample may be carry-over from other donors' samples. CDR3 in DNA: TGTGCCAGCAGCGCGGACAGGCCGACTTCCTGGCTCCACGAGCAGTACTTC. This translates into CASSADRPTSWLHEQYF.